Below, one TCR beta chain is given with its context. Original processing notes: Scientists estimated how many nucleated cells there were by amplifying reference gene primers. Repertoires were generated with immunoSEQ multiplex PCR, while TCRdb's copy carries only in-frame clones and drops some. V, J and clone size are those of that table, while D and trimming were read from the DNA. The sample comprises 15,000 to 20,000 clones, over 75% of which are singletons, and more than 55% rests with the top ten. This sample is part of a study of blood T cell repertoires in COVID-19. In germline, CDR1 is LNHNV, CDR2 YYDKDF (reference sequence). The V end was cut by 2 bases, the J end by 8 bases, with 16 bases between. The CDR3 covers 15 residues.

The chain couples TRBV15 to TRBJ2-4, with D possibly being TRBD2 (5 bases). The TCR was taken from an elderly man with acute or convalescent COVID-19. The sequencing sample was made of peripheral blood. Here the CDR3 reads CATSRRAGEQDIQYF. DNA of the CDR3: TGTGCCACCAGCAGACGGGCCGGGGAGCAAGACATTCAGTACTTC.